This is a list of T cell receptor beta chains from one sample in a study of blood T cell repertoires in COVID-19. Generated by immunoSEQ multiplex PCR, the TCRdb table keeps only in-frame clones and is missing some. This table has just under 150,000 clones, about 85% appearing once. Sequences were obtained from peripheral blood. The receptors shown here come from a human donor with acute or convalescent COVID-19. The donor label of this sample is uncertain. Each CDR3 is given with its conserved first and last residue. A D gene is named only where the DNA matches it firmly. Expanded clones are given a class, and other clones once, few, many or no size at all.

J gene: TRBJ2-2; clone size: .; V gene: TRBV9; D gene: .; CDR3 DNA: TGTGCCAGCAGCGAGCACTCGAACACCGGGGAGCTGTTTTTT; CDR3 protein: CASSEHSNTGELFF
J gene: TRBJ2-1; clone size: .; V gene: TRBV7-9; D gene: TRBD2; CDR3 DNA: TGTGCCAGCAGCCCCATGAGTTTTGAGCGGGGGGGCAATGAGCAGTTCTTC; CDR3 protein: CASSPMSFERGGNEQFF
J gene: TRBJ1-3; clone size: .; V gene: TRBV28; D gene: .; CDR3 DNA: TGTGCCAGCACAGGGCAGAACCGAAACACCATATATTTT; CDR3 protein: CASTGQNRNTIYF
J gene: TRBJ1-4; clone size: .; V gene: TRBV3-1/TRBV3-2; D gene: .; CDR3 DNA: TGTGCCAGCAGCCAAGATGACTCCGGAAAACTGTTTTTT; CDR3 protein: CASSQDDSGKLFF
J gene: TRBJ1-5; clone size: .; V gene: TRBV12-3/TRBV12-4; D gene: TRBD1; CDR3 DNA: TGTGCCAGCAGTTTCGACAGGGGACAGCCCCAGCATTTT; CDR3 protein: CASSFDRGQPQHF
J gene: TRBJ1-1; clone size: once; V gene: TRBV7-2; D gene: .; CDR3 DNA: TGTGCCAGCAGCCCGGACAGAGTGTATACTGAAGCTTTCTTT; CDR3 protein: CASSPDRVYTEAFF
J gene: TRBJ1-2; clone size: once; V gene: TRBV3-1/TRBV3-2; D gene: .; CDR3 DNA: TGTGCCAGCAGCCAAGAGGGGGCCGTTGGAGGCTACACCTTC; CDR3 protein: CASSQEGAVGGYTF
J gene: TRBJ2-7; clone size: .; V gene: TRBV7-9; D gene: .; CDR3 DNA: TGTGCCAGCAGCTTAGGTGGAGTCTACGAGCAGTACTTC; CDR3 protein: CASSLGGVYEQYF
J gene: TRBJ2-1; clone size: once; V gene: TRBV7-7; D gene: TRBD2; CDR3 DNA: TGTGCTAGCAGCTTAAGCGGGGTGGGGCCCAATGAGCAGTTCTTC; CDR3 protein: CASSLSGVGPNEQFF
J gene: TRBJ1-6; clone size: few; V gene: TRBV5-1; D gene: .; CDR3 DNA: TGCGCCACCCGCGGGACGGAGAATTCACCCCTCCACTTT; CDR3 protein: CATRGTENSPLHF
J gene: TRBJ2-3; clone size: .; V gene: TRBV5-8; D gene: TRBD2; CDR3 DNA: TGTGCCAGCAGCTTAGGACTAGTTGTTACAGATACGCAGTATTTT; CDR3 protein: CASSLGLVVTDTQYF